Presented here are 13 T cell receptor beta chains from one specimen sequenced in a study of regulatory T cells in long-lasting Graves disease. In building TCR beta libraries, iRepertoire HTBI primers were used together with Arm-PCR of CDR3 regions. TCRdb re-derived calls from the multiplex PCR reads in MiXCR, one entry per CDR3 protein. In the table there are 350,000 to 500,000 distinct CDR3 sequences, 20% to 25% of which are singletons. This sample's time point: persistent/refractory GD, antithyroid drugs over 5 years with positive TRAb. PBMC-extracted RNA yielded the TCR library. The sample in question was peripheral blood mononuclear cells (PBMCs), obtained when the disease was refractory, from a patient treated with antithyroid drugs. The receptors derive from a female donor with Graves disease.

This clonotype was detected a few times. The chain employs TRBV7-2 and TRBJ2-2; 8 positions match TRBD2. V was pared by 5 bases and J by 4 bases, with 6 bases of the junction left unmatched. Germline values: CDR1 SGHTA, CDR2 FQGNSA. There are 15 residues in the CDR3. The CDR3 loop is CASSPTGTSTGELFF. The CDR3 region has the DNA TGTGCCAGCAGCCCCACCGGGACTAGCACCGGGGAGCTGTTTTTT.

The rearrangement joins TRBV6-1 to TRBJ1-5; tentatively, D is TRBD1 (6 bases). The CDR3 has 14 amino acids. In germline, CDR1 is MNHNS, CDR2 SASEGT. V was clipped by 5 bases and J by 5 bases, with 13 bases between them. The chain's CDR3 is CASSPLDSYQPQHF. The CDR3 DNA sequence: TGTGCCAGCAGTCCCCTGGACAGCTATCAGCCCCAGCATTTT.

This clonotype was seen ten or more times. The chain joins TRBV28 to TRBJ2-7; 14 positions match TRBD2. V lost 6 bases to trimming and J lost 2 bases; unmatched junction nucleotides: 12. CDR3 length: 18 amino acids. Germline CDR1 reads MDHEN; CDR2 reads SYDVKM. The CDR3 loop is CASSPTSGRARATYEQYF. The DNA of the CDR3 is TGTGCCAGCAGCCCGACTAGCGGGAGGGCCCGAGCCACCTACGAGCAGTACTTC.

This clonotype has a handful of counts. CDR3 sequence reads: CSARGDGRADTQYF. The DNA for the CDR3 is TGCAGTGCTAGAGGGGACGGGAGGGCAGATACGCAGTATTTT. The J gene is TRBJ2-3, the V gene TRBV20-1; TRBD2 aligns across 8 bases. Germline trimming cut 1 base from V and 4 bases from J; bases unmatched to any gene: 4. Germline V CDR1 and CDR2: DFQATT, SNEGSKA (reference sequence). CDR3 size: 14 residues.

There are a few counts of this clonotype. V usage is TRBV7-9 and J usage is TRBJ1-5; TRBD1 is a possible D gene (6 bases). The CDR3 consists of 16 residues. V was shortened by 4 bases and J by 2 bases, with 15 bases between the two germline ends. Per germline, CDR1 SEHNR and CDR2 FQNEAQ (reference sequence). The CDR3 bases are TGTGCCAGCAGCTCAACCAGGGGAAAAGGCAATCAGCCCCAGCATTTT. Its translation: CASSSTRGKGNQPQHF. The whole variable domain, filled in from reference TRBV7-9 and TRBJ1-5, reads DTGVSQNPRHKITKRGQNVTFRCDPISEHNRLYWYRQTLGQGPEFLTYFQNEAQLEKSRLLSDRFSAERPKGSFSTLEIQRTEQGDSAMYLCASSSTRGKGNQPQHFGDGTRLSIL.

V is TRBV3-1 and J is TRBJ2-5, with D perhaps TRBD1 (5 bases). Germline lookup yields CDR1 LGHDT and CDR2 YNNKEL (reference sequence). Trimming left V 3 bases short and J 2 bases short, with 10 bases between. CDR3 length equals 14 residues. The CDR3 DNA reads as TGTGCCAGCAGCCAGAGGAAGGGGCAAGAGACCCAGTACTTC. Encoded protein: CASSQRKGQETQYF.

This clonotype was picked up many times. This chain's CDR3 is CASSVQGFDNSPLHF. CDR3 nucleotide sequence: TGTGCCAGCAGTGTACAGGGGTTTGATAATTCACCCCTCCACTTT. The chain joins TRBV28 to TRBJ1-6; the match to TRBD1 covers 7 bases. Germline CDR1 and CDR2: MDHEN and SYDVKM. The J segment lost 5 bases and the V segment lost 5 bases, leaving 6 bases of the junction unmatched. The CDR3 loop spans 15 amino acids. Together with reference TRBV28 and TRBJ1-6, the CDR3 gives the full variable domain: DVKVTQSSRYLVKRTGEKVFLECVQDMDHENMFWYRQDPGLGLRLIYFSYDVKMKEKGDIPEGYSVSREKKERFSLILESASTNQTSMYLCASSVQGFDNSPLHFGNGTRLTVT.

This clonotype was detected a few times. This chain's CDR3 is CASSSSLAGGNTDTQYF. The CDR3 DNA reads as TGTGCCAGCAGTTCTTCCTTAGCGGGAGGGAACACAGATACGCAGTATTTT. The V and J genes are TRBV28 and TRBJ2-3; 11 nucleotides line up with TRBD2. Trimming took 4 bases from V and 2 from J; bases not matched to a gene: 8. This CDR3 spans 17 amino acids. From germline, CDR1 is MDHEN and CDR2 SYDVKM.

This clonotype was picked up a small number of times. The chain links TRBV7-6 to TRBJ1-5; D gene unclear. The CDR3 contains 15 residues. Germline CDR1 and CDR2: SGHVS and FNYEAQ. The ends were cut back, 2 bases at V and 4 bases at J, with 12 bases in the middle. The CDR3 DNA sequence: TGTGCCAGCAGCTTATCGGACGCGAGTAATCAGCCCCAGCATTTT. Amino acid sequence: CASSLSDASNQPQHF.

The table lists this clonotype with a few counts. The chain employs TRBV11-2 and TRBJ1-2, with D tentatively TRBD1 (5 bases). Germline lookup yields CDR1 SGHAT and CDR2 FQNNGV. Deletions cut 1 base from V and 8 bases from J, with 14 bases between. The CDR3 runs 14 residues. CDR3 sequence: CASSLGQGVGGYTF. The CDR3 DNA follows: TGTGCCAGCAGCTTAGGCCAGGGAGTGGGAGGCTACACCTTC.

In regard to this clonotype: A much larger clone differs from this one at a single base, so this may be a read error. Without the conserved terminal phenylalanine or tryptophan, this CDR3 likely stems from a read error. This chain connects TRBV2 to TRBJ1-5, with a weak D call TRBD1 (6 bases). The germline V gene encodes CDR1 SNHLY and CDR2 FYNNEI. Trimming removed 4 bases from V and 7 bases from J, with 17 bases in between. This CDR3 has 15 amino acids. The CDR3 nucleotides are TGTGCCAGCAGTGGGGAGGCAGGGGCTGGACAGCCCCAGCATCTT. Translation: CASSGEAGAGQPQHL.

A few counts support this clonotype. V and J are TRBV20-1 and TRBJ2-3; D is possibly TRBD1 (5 bases). V was cut by 3 bases and J by 3 bases, with 10 bases left in between. The CDR3 has 13 amino acids. Germline-derived CDR1 and CDR2 are DFQATT and SNEGSKA (reference sequence). The CDR3 is CSARDIGTDTQYF. The DNA for the CDR3 is TGCAGTGCTAGGGACATTGGGACAGATACGCAGTATTTT.

In this sample, this clonotype turned up many times. This chain connects TRBV15 to TRBJ2-7, with D unresolved. The V gene's germline CDR1 is LNHNV and CDR2 YYDKDF (reference sequence). The CDR3 is 14 residues long. The V end lost 0 bases, the J end lost 5 bases, and 11 bases lay between the germline ends. CDR3 in DNA: TGTGCCACCAGCAGAGATATACAGATCAACGAGCAGTACTTC. Translating it yields CATSRDIQINEQYF. The complete variable domain, with remaining parts taken from reference TRBV15 and TRBJ2-7, reads DAMVIQNPRYQVTQFGKPVTLSCSQTLNHNVMYWYQQKSSQAPKLLFHYYDKDFNNEADTPDNFQSRRPNTSFCFLDIRSPGLGDTAMYLCATSRDIQINEQYFGPGTRLTVT.